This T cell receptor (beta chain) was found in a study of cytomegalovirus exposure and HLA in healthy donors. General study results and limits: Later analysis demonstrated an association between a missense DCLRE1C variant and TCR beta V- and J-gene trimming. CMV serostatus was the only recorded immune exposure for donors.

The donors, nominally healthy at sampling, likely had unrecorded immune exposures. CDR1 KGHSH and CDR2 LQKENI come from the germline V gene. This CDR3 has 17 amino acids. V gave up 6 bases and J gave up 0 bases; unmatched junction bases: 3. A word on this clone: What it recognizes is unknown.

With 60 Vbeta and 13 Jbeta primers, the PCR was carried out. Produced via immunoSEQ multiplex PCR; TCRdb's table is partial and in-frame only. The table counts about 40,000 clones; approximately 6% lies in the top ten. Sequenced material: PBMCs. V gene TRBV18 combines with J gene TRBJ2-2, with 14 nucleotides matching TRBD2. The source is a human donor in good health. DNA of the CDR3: TGTGCCAGCTCTAGGACTAGCGGGGGGACGAACACCGGGGAGCTGTTTTTT. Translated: CASSRTSGGTNTGELFF.